The text below deals with one TCR beta chain. The table lists this clonotype with many counts. The antigen this receptor binds is unknown. It has no much larger one-base neighbor in the sample; base qualities were not kept. These data are taken from a study of molecular identifiers for immune sequencing clone quantification listed by TCRdb under 2018. About the study as a whole: For a replicate experiment, the RNA from either approximately 20,000 or 100,000 naive CD8 T cells was divided into five aliquots, and four of those aliquots went on to sequencing. This methods study used CD8 T cells to benchmark TCR RNA copy counting and molecular-identifier clustering-based TCR repertoire sequencing (MIDCIRS). Beyond this particular receptor, the publication reports: Clones above 20 RNA copies held over 98% of molecules in CMV-specific effector cells but under 1% in naive cells. Naive libraries contained spiked-in Jurkat TCR RNA (around eleven copies' worth), which is not part of the donor repertoire. Highly expanded clone sizes could be underestimated because identical TCR molecules may share a barcode. Modeling gave around 3.3 recovered TCR RNA copies per cell versus around 9.9 by digital PCR, implying about 30% capture efficiency. When barcode sub-clustering was not used, chimeric consensus sequences inflated TCR diversity, with chimeras reaching as high as 47%. A single cell's worth of spiked-in Jurkat TCR RNA was reported detectable even among under 1.1 million naive CD8 T cells.

Naive CD8 T cell libraries were made from roughly 18,000 to 920,000 sorted cells using 10%, 30% or 50% of purified RNA. Naive CD8 T cells, defined as CD8+CD4-CCR7+CD45RA+, were FACS-sorted into RLT Plus buffer on a BD FACSAria II. Roughly nine TCR copies' worth of Jurkat RNA were spiked into about 20,000-1,000,000 naive CD8 T cell samples to test detection sensitivity. Enrichment of CD8 T cells was performed with RosetteSep CD8+ T Cell Enrichment Cocktail and Ficoll-Paque, after which ACK red cell lysis was carried out. The germline V gene yields SGDLS for CDR1 and YYNGEE for CDR2. The CDR3 measures 13 amino acids from cysteine to phenylalanine. Of the read, only the CDR3 DNA is kept; its 39 bases are in frame from base 1. V loses 4 bases of germline sequence and J loses 4 bases, and the interval between the two ends is 10 bases. Library construction relied on PCR. TCRdb names Illumina HiSeq 4000 as the instrument used. Bulk TCR libraries were made following a previously described method, with the TCR primers given in Table S5. Total RNA was purified with the Qiagen AllPrep DNA/RNA kit. Reads from multiple sequencing runs of the same library were pooled before analysis. The authors' pipeline ran thus. Reads were retained only if the reads had an exact TCR constant sequence, and the retained reads were trimmed to 150 nt and grouped according to their 12-nt molecular barcodes. Reads inside each barcode group were sub-clustered using a 15% Levenshtein threshold, and a quality-weighted consensus sequence was constructed for each RNA molecule. Non-functional sequences were discarded, and so were lower-count sequences lying one edit away from another sequence. Based on a fit of two negative binomial distributions, barcode sub-clusters having less than 20% of the maximum read count were discarded. The raw public data were reprocessed by TCRdb itself: fastp quality trimming at Q25, MiXCR clonotype calling, in-frame beta chains only. One record per CDR3 amino acid sequence lists the most common genes and DNA. The V and J calls and clone size come from TCRdb's table, not from the authors' own analysis. The sample includes about 65,000 distinct CDR3 sequences, with less than 20% observed a single time. The leading ten clones occupy 1.3% to 1.5% of the sample.

The sequencing input was naive CD8+ T cells from blood, with Jurkat cell RNA spiked in. The cell subset or site label for this specimen denotes: FACS-sorted CD8+CD4-CCR7+CD45RA+ naive T cells. Recombination joined TRBV9 with TRBJ2-3; no confident D gene assignment can be made. The clonotype comes from a human donor in good health. Some libraries in this study had Jurkat cell RNA spiked in. For the CDR3, the sequence is CASSLWAADTQYF. The nucleotide sequence is given as TGTGCCAGCAGCCTGTGGGCCGCAGATACGCAGTATTTT.